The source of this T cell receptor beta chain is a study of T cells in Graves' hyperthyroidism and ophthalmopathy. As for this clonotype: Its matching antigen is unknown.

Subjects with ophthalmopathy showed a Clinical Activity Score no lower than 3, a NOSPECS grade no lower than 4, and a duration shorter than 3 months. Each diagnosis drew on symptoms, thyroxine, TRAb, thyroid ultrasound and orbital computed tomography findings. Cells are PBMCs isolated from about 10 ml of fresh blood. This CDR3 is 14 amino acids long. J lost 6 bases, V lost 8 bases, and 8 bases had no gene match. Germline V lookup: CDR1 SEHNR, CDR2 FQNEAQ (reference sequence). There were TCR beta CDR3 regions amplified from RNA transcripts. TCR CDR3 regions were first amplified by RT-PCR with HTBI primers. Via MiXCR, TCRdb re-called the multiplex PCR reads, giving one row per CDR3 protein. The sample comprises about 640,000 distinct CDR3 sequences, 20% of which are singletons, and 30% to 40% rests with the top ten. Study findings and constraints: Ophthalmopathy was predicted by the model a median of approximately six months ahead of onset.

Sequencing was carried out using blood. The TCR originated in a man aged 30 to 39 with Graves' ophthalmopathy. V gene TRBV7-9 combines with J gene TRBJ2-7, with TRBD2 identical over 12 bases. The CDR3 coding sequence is TGTGCCAGCGGGCTAGCGGGAGGGCCTTCCGAGCAGTACTTC. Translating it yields CASGLAGGPSEQYF.